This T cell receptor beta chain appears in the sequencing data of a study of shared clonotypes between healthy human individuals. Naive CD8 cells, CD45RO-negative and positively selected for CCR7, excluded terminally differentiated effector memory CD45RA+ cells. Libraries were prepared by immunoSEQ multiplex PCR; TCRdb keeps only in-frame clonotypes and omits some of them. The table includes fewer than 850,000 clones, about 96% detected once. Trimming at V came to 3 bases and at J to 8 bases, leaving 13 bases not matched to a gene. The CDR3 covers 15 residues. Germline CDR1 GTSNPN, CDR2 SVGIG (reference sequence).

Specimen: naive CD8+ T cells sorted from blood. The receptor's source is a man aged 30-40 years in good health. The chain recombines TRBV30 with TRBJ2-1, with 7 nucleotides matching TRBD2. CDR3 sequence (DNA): TGTGCCTGGAGCCCCCCGGGGCGGGAGATCGATGAGCAGTTCTTC. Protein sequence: CAWSPPGREIDEQFF.